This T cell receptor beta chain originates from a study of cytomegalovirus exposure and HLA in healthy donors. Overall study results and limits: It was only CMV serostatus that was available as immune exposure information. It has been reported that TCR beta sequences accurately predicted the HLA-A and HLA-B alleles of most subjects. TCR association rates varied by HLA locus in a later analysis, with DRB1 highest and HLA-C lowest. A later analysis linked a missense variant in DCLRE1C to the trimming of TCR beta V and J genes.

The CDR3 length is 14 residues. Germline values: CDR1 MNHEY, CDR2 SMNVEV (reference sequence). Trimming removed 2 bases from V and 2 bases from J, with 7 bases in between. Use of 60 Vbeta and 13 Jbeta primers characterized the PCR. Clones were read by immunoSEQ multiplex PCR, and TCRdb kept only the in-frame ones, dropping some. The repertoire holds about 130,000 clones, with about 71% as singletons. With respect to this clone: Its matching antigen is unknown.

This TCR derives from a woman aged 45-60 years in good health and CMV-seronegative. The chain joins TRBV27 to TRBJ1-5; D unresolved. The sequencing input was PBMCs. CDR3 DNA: TGTGCCAGCAGTTTAGGTCCAGGCAATCAGCCCCAGCATTTT. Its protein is CASSLGPGNQPQHF.